These T cell receptor beta chains were read from a single sample in a study of T cells in Graves' hyperthyroidism and ophthalmopathy. Each CDR3 protein is one row after TCRdb ran MiXCR on the multiplex PCR reads. The sample has 480,000 or so distinct CDR3 sequences; approximately 15% are singletons. Sequenced input: blood. The receptor set was obtained from a woman younger than 30 with Graves' hyperthyroidism. CDR3s include the opening cysteine and the closing phenylalanine or tryptophan. D genes are given only for firm matches. Clone size is stated in some rows and not others, as once, few, many or a class when expanded.

j_call d_call clone_size v_call cdr3_aa cdr3_nt
TRBJ2-1 . many TRBV25-1 CASRRGTNEQFF TGTGCCAGCAGGAGGGGAACCAATGAGCAGTTCTTC
TRBJ2-1 . . TRBV20-1 CSARDSPLNEQFF TGCAGTGCTAGGGACAGCCCGTTAAATGAGCAGTTCTTC
TRBJ2-1 . many TRBV11-2 CASSFKAGNNEQFF TGTGCCAGCAGCTTTAAAGCAGGTAACAATGAGCAGTTCTTC
TRBJ1-6 TRBD1 . TRBV29-1 CSARTGSSYNSPLHF TGCAGCGCCAGGACAGGAAGCTCCTATAATTCACCCCTCCACTTT
TRBJ1-1 . many TRBV12-5 CASGPQRGGDTEAFF TGTGCTAGTGGGCCCCAGAGGGGGGGCGATACTGAAGCTTTCTTT
TRBJ1-2 TRBD1 many TRBV29-1 CSVPGQLANYGYTF TGCAGCGTTCCGGGACAGCTAGCTAACTATGGCTACACCTTC
TRBJ1-2 . many TRBV19 CASSIGGNYGYTF TGTGCCAGTAGTATCGGAGGGAACTATGGCTACACCTTC
TRBJ1-3 . . TRBV9 CASSVTGSTVGNTIYF TGTGCCAGCAGCGTAACCGGTTCTACCGTCGGAAACACCATATATTTT
TRBJ1-2 . many TRBV12-3/TRBV12-4 CASTVGGYYGYTF TGTGCCAGCACCGTGGGAGGGTACTATGGCTACACCTTC
TRBJ1-4 TRBD1 few TRBV7-6 CASRKQGGTANEKLFF TGTGCCAGCAGAAAACAGGGGGGGACGGCTAATGAAAAACTGTTTTTT
TRBJ1-1 . many TRBV2 CASTRRTEAFF TGTGCCAGCACCAGGCGGACTGAAGCTTTCTTT
TRBJ2-1 . many TRBV5-6 CASSLLVAVYNEQFF TGTGCCAGCAGCTTGCTAGTAGCCGTATACAATGAGCAGTTCTTC
TRBJ2-1 TRBD1 many TRBV27 CASTPDRNNEQFF TGTGCCAGCACCCCGGACAGGAACAATGAGCAGTTCTTC
TRBJ2-2 . many TRBV5-1 CASRPTTRGGELFF TGCGCCAGCAGACCCACTACCCGCGGAGGGGAGCTGTTTTTT
TRBJ2-3 . . TRBV7-3 CASSPAGAGTDTQYF TGTGCCAGCAGCCCGGCCGGGGCGGGCACAGATACGCAGTATTTT
TRBJ1-6 TRBD1 many TRBV12-3/TRBV12-4 CASSRNTPGQGYSPLHF TGTGCCAGCAGCAGAAACACCCCGGGACAGGGGTATTCACCCCTCCACTTT
TRBJ2-4 . many TRBV6-2/TRBV6-3 CASSSGFEENIQYF TGTGCCAGCAGTTCGGGTTTTGAGGAAAACATTCAGTACTTC
TRBJ2-3 . many TRBV12-3/TRBV12-4 CASSDSQGLDTQYF TGTGCCAGCAGTGACTCGCAGGGTTTGGATACGCAGTATTTT
TRBJ2-1 TRBD2 many TRBV11-3 CASTLARINEQFF TGTGCCAGCACACTAGCGAGGATTAATGAGCAGTTCTTC
TRBJ1-6 . many TRBV30 CAWGPGKHSPLHF TGTGCCTGGGGTCCCGGTAAACATTCACCCCTCCACTTT
TRBJ2-7 TRBD2 . TRBV2 CASSVTSGTSRYEQYF TGTGCCAGCAGCGTTACTTCCGGGACTAGTCGGTACGAGCAGTACTTC
TRBJ2-3 . . TRBV5-1 CASSAQRTSTTDTQYF TGCGCCAGCAGCGCCCAAAGGACGAGCACGACAGATACGCAGTATTTT
TRBJ2-3 . few TRBV28 CATLVRTLSTDTQYF TGTGCCACCCTCGTTAGGACTCTCTCCACAGATACGCAGTATTTT
TRBJ1-1 . many TRBV12-3/TRBV12-4 CASSLSESTEAFF TGTGCCAGCAGTTTATCGGAGAGCACTGAAGCTTTCTTT
TRBJ2-2 . many TRBV12-3/TRBV12-4 CASSQVAPNTGELFF TGTGCCAGCAGTCAGGTTGCTCCGAACACCGGGGAGCTGTTTTTT
TRBJ2-5 . many TRBV11-2 CASSFPTSWQETQYF TGTGCCAGCAGCTTTCCGACAAGTTGGCAAGAGACCCAGTACTTC
TRBJ1-2 . many TRBV11-2 CASSGRNYGYTF TGTGCCAGCAGCGGACGTAACTATGGCTACACCTTC
TRBJ1-1 . . TRBV12-3/TRBV12-4 CASSPLAGSRAFF TGTGCCAGCAGTCCCCTAGCGGGTTCAAGGGCTTTCTTT
TRBJ1-2 TRBD1 . TRBV20-1 CSARDVGRGPEYGYTF TGCAGTGCTAGAGACGTCGGTAGGGGGCCAGAGTATGGCTACACCTTC
TRBJ2-3 TRBD1 many TRBV30 CAFTGTGTDTQYF TGTGCCTTTACCGGGACAGGGACAGATACGCAGTATTTT
TRBJ2-5 TRBD2 many TRBV9 CASSLAGSPQETQYF TGTGCCTCTAGCCTAGCGGGATCCCCACAAGAGACCCAGTACTTC